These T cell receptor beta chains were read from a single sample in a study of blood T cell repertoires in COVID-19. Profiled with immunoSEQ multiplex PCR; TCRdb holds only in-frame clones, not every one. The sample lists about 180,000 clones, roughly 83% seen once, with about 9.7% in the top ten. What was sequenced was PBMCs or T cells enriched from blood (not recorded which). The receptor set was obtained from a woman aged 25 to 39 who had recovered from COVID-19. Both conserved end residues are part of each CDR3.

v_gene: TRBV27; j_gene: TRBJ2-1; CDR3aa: CASSRQSSYNEQFF
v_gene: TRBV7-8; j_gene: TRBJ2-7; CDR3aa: CASSPLAGVTSYEQYF
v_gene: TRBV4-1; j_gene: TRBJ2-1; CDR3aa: CASSHPDRFGSGSSYNEQFF
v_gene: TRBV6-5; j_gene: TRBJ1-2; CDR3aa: CASSYSRVGYTF
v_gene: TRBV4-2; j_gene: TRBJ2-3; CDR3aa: CASSQDPWGGTTDTQYF
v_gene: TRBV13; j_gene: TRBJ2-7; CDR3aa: CASSSAGTAYEQYF
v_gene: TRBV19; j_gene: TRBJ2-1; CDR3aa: CASSTNPIYKTYNEQFF
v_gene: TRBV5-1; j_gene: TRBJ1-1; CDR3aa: CASSTNRQGAGAFF
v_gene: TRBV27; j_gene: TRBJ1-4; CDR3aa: CASSGPGQGNFATNEKLFF
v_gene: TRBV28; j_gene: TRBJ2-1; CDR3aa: CASSSPPNEQFF
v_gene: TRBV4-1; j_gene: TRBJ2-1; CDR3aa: CASSPTDRGSYNEQFF
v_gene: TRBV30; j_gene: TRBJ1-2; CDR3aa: CAWASTGANYGYTF
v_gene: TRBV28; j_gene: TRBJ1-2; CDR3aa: CAAGGGRRYGYTF
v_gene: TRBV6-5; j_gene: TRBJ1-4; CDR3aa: CASRRQGAFEKLFF
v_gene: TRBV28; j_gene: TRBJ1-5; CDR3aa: CASSPKTGSNQPQHF
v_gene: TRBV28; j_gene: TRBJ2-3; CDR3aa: CASSFGAGLAGLYTDTQYF
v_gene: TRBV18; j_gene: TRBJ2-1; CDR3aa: CASSQVGLAGAKEQFF
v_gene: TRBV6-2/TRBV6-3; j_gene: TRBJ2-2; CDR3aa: CASSLIYPGAFGELFF
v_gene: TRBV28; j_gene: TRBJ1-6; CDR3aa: CASSPLRDRVYNSPLHF
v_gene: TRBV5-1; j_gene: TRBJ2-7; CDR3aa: CASSLASNPYEQYF
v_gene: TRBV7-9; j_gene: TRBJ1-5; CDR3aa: CASSPLTGRYQPQHF
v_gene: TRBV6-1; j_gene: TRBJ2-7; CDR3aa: CASSAPIGRTSGKYEQYF
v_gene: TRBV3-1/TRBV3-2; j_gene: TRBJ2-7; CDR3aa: CASSQVGAQYF
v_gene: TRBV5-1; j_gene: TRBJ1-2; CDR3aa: CASSLGEDYGYTF
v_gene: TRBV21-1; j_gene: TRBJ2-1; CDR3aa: CASSKDRRLAGDNEQFF
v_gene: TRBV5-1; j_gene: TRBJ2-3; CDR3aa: CASSLTGGYTDTQYF
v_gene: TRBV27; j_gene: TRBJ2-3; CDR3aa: CASSTLGLAGESDTQYF
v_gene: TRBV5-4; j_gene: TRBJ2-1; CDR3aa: CASSLQGYNEQFF
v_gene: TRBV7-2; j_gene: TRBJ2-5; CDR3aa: CASSLSVSEGQETQYF
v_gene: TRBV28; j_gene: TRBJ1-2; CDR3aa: CASSSPKSQGYGYTF
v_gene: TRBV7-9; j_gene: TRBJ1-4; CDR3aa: CASSLQGDSNEKLFF
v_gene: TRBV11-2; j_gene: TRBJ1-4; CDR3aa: CASSPRAGFSVDEKLFF
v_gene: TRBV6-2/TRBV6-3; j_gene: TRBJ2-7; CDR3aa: CASSWLAGVYEQYF
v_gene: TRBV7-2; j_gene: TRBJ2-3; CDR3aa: CASSLAPAGGTDTQYF
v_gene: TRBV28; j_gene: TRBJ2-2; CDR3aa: CASSFGGSIGELFF
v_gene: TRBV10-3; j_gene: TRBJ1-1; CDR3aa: CAISEADRERAFF
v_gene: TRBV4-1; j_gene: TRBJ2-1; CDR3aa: CASSLILGKLAGANEQFF
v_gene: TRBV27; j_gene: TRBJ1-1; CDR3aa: CASRLFGSAEAFF
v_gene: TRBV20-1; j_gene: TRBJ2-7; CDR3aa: CSASTGNAYEQYF
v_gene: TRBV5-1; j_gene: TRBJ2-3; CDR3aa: CASSWLTKSVTDTQYF
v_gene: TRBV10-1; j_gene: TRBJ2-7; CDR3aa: CASSVQDRRSYEQYF
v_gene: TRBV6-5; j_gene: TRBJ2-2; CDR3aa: CASSYRRSANTGELFF
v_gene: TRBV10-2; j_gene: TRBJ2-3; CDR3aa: CASSRGNTDTQYF
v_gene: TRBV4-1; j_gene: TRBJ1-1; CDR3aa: CASSHSSRGATEAFF
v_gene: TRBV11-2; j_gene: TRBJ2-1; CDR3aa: CASSRASGSQFNEQFF
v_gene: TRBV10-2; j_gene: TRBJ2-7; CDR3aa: CASSEYGTGGRYEQYF
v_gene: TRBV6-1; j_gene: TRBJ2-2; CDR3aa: CASSVETGAGGELFF